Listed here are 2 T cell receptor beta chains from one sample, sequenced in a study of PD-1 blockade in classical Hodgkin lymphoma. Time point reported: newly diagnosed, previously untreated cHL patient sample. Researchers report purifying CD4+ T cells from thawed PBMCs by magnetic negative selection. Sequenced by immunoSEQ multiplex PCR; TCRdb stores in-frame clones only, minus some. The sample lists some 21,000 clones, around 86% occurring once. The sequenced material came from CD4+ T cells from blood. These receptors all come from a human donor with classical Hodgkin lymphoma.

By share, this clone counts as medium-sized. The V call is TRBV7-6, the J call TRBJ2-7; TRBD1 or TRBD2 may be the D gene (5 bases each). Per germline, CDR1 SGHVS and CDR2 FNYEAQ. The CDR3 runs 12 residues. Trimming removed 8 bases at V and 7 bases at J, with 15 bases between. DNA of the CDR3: TGTGCCAGCTCTGTCAGGGACGGTGAGCAGTACTTC. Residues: CASSVRDGEQYF. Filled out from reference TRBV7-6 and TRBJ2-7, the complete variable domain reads GAGVSQSPRYKVTKRGQDVALRCDPISGHVSLYWYRQALGQGPEFLTYFNYEAQQDKSGLPNDRFSAERPEGSISTLTIQRTEQRDSAMYRCASSVRDGEQYFGPGTRLTVT.

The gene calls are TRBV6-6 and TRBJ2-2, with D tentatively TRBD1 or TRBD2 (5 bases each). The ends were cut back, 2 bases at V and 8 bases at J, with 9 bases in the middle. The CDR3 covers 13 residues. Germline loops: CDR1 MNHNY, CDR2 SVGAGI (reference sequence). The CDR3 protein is CASSYREGGELFF. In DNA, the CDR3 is TGTGCCAGCAGTTACCGAGAGGGGGGGGAGCTGTTTTTT.